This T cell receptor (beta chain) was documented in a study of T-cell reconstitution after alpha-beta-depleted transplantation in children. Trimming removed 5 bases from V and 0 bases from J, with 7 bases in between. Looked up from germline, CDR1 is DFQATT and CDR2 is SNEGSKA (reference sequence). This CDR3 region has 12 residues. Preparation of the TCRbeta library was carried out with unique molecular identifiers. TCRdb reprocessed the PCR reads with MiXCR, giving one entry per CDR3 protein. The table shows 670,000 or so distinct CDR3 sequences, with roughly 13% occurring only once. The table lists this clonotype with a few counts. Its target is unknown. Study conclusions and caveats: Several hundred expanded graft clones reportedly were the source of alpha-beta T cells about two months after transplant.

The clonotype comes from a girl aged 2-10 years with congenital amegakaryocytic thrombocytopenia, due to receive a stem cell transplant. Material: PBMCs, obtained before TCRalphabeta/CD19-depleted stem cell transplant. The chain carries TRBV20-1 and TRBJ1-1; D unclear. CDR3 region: CSASVMNTEAFF. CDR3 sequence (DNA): TGCAGTGCTTCGGTAATGAACACTGAAGCTTTCTTT.